This paragraph reports one TCR beta chain. Its antigen is still unknown. Base-call qualities are not available, and no considerably larger clone is one nucleotide away. The CDR3 spans 15 residues, from the cysteine through the phenylalanine. Just the 45-base CDR3 DNA is kept, in frame starting at base 1. V loses 2 bases at its end and J loses 2 bases; junction bases beyond the gene matches: 6. The germline V gene (reference sequence) specifies SGHNT as CDR1 and YYREEE as CDR2. The immunoSEQ Assay, a bias-controlled multiplex PCR, was used to amplify TCRbeta CDR3 regions from genomic DNA. In the authors' own workflow: The number of nucleated cells in each sample was estimated from the amplification of reference gene primers within the assay. Sequence reads were collapsed and filtered to measure the absolute abundance of every unique TCRbeta CDR3 rearrangement. For each sample, productive Simpson clonality was calculated as the square root of Simpson's diversity index across productive rearrangements. As stored in TCRdb, this immuneACCESS dataset retains in-frame rearrangements with V and J assigned. A fraction of the clones does not appear; measured against another copy, unresolved V genes explain less than half of the discrepancy, and the remainder lacks a known reason. Clone size and V and J calls were adopted from that table, with D and trimming inferred from the DNA. The sample has 250,000 to 350,000 clones on record, 80% to 90% of them singletons. Of the sample, about 3% falls within the top ten clones.

Whole blood was collected in K2EDTA tubes by collaborating institutions according to the institutions' own protocols. For TCRbeta analysis, collaborator samples were shipped as frozen whole blood, as isolated PBMCs, or as DNA extracted from either sample type. This entry comes from a study of blood T cell repertoires in COVID-19 (TCRdb year 2020). With regard to the full study: The collaborator samples originated in the United States, Italy and Spain and spanned the acute and convalescent phases of COVID-19. The repertoires were released in a freely available public database intended as a resource for research on the immune response to SARS-CoV-2. A de-identified subject ID, COVID-19 status, age in years and sex were almost always included in the sample metadata. The material from the prospective study consisted of cDNA or gDNA derived from T cells, B-cell-depleted T cells, or PBMCs. Samples came from the ongoing ImmuneRACE study (first 160 participants) plus 1,254 subjects from 6 global collaborators. Where available, HLA class I and class II types were obtained from metadata supplied by the sample provider rather than from assay-based typing. The dataset comprised deeply sampled blood TCRbeta repertoires from subjects exposed to, actively infected with, or recovered from COVID-19. The paper as a whole reports these results and caveats: Clinical and demographic metadata were provided uncurated, with the amount varying by source and participant.

The V and J genes are TRBV5-4 and TRBJ1-2, and TRBD1 aligns with 7 junction nucleotides. The specimen sequenced was peripheral blood. The sequence was obtained from a woman aged 25-40 years with active or convalescent COVID-19. In nucleotides, the sequence is TGTGCCAGCAGCTTACAGGGCAGGGGGAACTATGGCTACACCTTC. This yields the protein CASSLQGRGNYGYTF.